Following are 27 T cell receptor beta chains from one sample sequenced in a study of blood T cell repertoires in COVID-19. Profiled with immunoSEQ multiplex PCR; TCRdb holds only in-frame clones, not every one. Counted here are around 300,000 clones, just under 85% occurring once; the ten biggest clones make up 4.1%. Sequenced: peripheral blood. Receptors originate from a woman aged 45 to 65 with active or convalescent COVID-19.

The chain recombines TRBV13 with TRBJ2-3; tentatively, D is TRBD2 (6 bases). The V and J ends lost 8 bases and 3 bases respectively, with 18 bases between them. Germline CDR1 PRHDT, CDR2 FYEKMQ (reference sequence). The CDR3 loop spans 15 amino acids. The CDR3 is CASLENGRGTDTQYF. DNA for the CDR3: TGTGCCAGCCTCGAAAACGGGAGAGGAACAGATACGCAGTATTTT.

The gene calls are TRBV29-1 and TRBJ2-7; D unclear. V lost 4 bases, J lost 5 bases, and 18 bases lay in between. From germline, CDR1 is SQVTM and CDR2 ANQGSEA. CDR3 length: 14 residues. Here the CDR3 reads CSVGSLPGIHEQYF. CDR3 sequence (DNA): TGCAGCGTTGGGTCGCTCCCGGGTATCCACGAGCAGTACTTC.

This clone was seen only a few times. The V gene is TRBV14, the J gene TRBJ2-3; 11 bases are shared with TRBD2. CDR1 is SGHDN and CDR2 is FVKESK in the germline V gene. V lost 5 bases, J lost 6 bases, and 19 bases stayed unmatched. The CDR3 length is 19 residues. CDR3 nucleotides: TGTGCCAGCAGCTATCGACTAGCGGGACCCGCGTTCTATACGGATACGCAGTATTTT. It is translated as CASSYRLAGPAFYTDTQYF. Variable domain in full (rest from reference TRBV14 and TRBJ2-3): EAGVTQFPSHSVIEKGQTVTLRCDPISGHDNLYWYRRVMGKEIKFLLHFVKESKQDESGMPNNRFLAERTGGTYSTLKVQPAELEDSGVYFCASSYRLAGPAFYTDTQYFGPGTRLTVL.

V and J are TRBV5-1 and TRBJ1-2; D might be TRBD1 (6 bases). V lost 2 bases and J 4 bases, leaving 12 bases between the germline ends. CDR1 and CDR2 (germline): SGHRS, YFSETQ. This CDR3 comprises 14 residues. CDR3 amino acids: CASSFTTGSYGYTF. The CDR3 region has the DNA TGCGCCAGCAGCTTTACAACAGGGAGCTATGGCTACACCTTC.

The genes are TRBV24-1 and TRBJ2-5; 11 positions agree with TRBD2. Germline loops: CDR1 KGHDR, CDR2 SFDVKD. J gave up 2 bases and V 5 bases, and 9 bases lay outside the gene matches. The CDR3 extends over 17 amino acids. CDR3 protein: CATSALGGTSGQETQYF. The CDR3 bases are TGTGCCACCAGTGCCTTGGGGGGGACTAGCGGACAAGAGACCCAGTACTTC.

V gene TRBV4-1 combines with J gene TRBJ1-1, with TRBD1 as a possible D gene (6 bases). Trimming took off 0 bases at V and 4 bases at J, with 18 bases between the two ends. Germline V gives CDR1 MGHRA, CDR2 YSYEKL. The CDR3 has 17 amino acids. CDR3 bases: TGCGCCAGCAGCCAAGATCCCCGGGACACAGAGACCACTGAAGCTTTCTTT. It is translated as CASSQDPRDTETTEAFF.

V gene TRBV13 combines with J gene TRBJ2-7; D perhaps matches TRBD2 (7 bases). This CDR3 comprises 14 residues. Germline V CDR1 and CDR2: PRHDT, FYEKMQ (reference sequence). The V end lost 5 bases, the J end lost 7 bases, and 18 bases lay between the germline ends. CDR3 DNA: TGTGCCAGCAGCCAGGGGCGGGGGAAAAGGGAGCAGTACTTC. Translating it yields CASSQGRGKREQYF. Based on the CDR3 plus reference TRBV13 and TRBJ2-7, the full variable domain is AAGVIQSPRHLIKEKRETATLKCYPIPRHDTVYWYQQGPGQDPQFLISFYEKMQSDKGSIPDRFSAQQFSDYHSELNMSSLELGDSALYFCASSQGRGKREQYFGPGTRLTVT.

The chain uses TRBV11-1 and TRBJ1-1; D is unresolved. The CDR3 is 13 residues long. CDR1 is SGHAT, CDR2 FQDESV, per germline (reference sequence). V lost 5 bases to trimming and J lost 1 base, with 8 bases between them. CDR3 protein: CASSPRENTEAFF. DNA for the CDR3: TGTGCCAGCAGCCCCCGGGAGAACACTGAAGCTTTCTTT.

This clone was seen a single time. The chain employs TRBV7-8 and TRBJ2-6, with D perhaps TRBD1 (7 bases). Germline lookup yields CDR1 SGHVS and CDR2 FQNEAQ. The CDR3 sequence is 21 residues long. V dropped 5 bases and J dropped 0 bases, with 26 bases sitting between them. The CDR3: CASSQNYRGRTSLSGANVLTF. As DNA, the CDR3 is TGTGCCAGCAGCCAGAACTACAGGGGCAGAACTAGCCTCTCTGGGGCCAACGTCCTGACTTTC.

The rearrangement links TRBV11-2 to TRBJ2-3; D is possibly TRBD1 (6 bases). Germline V CDR1 and CDR2: SGHAT, FQNNGV. The CDR3 totals 15 residues. V was clipped by 5 bases and J by 1 base, with 13 bases between them. The CDR3 loop is CASSLRQVRTDTQYF. The CDR3 DNA follows: TGTGCCAGCAGCCTGAGACAGGTTCGCACAGATACGCAGTATTTT.

The V and J genes are TRBV4-1 and TRBJ2-1; TRBD2 matches 12 bases. With 8 bases clipped from V and 7 bases from J, the junction kept 6 bases outside the gene matches. This CDR3 has 14 residues. Germline V CDR1 and CDR2: MGHRA, YSYEKL. The CDR3: CASQGLAGSNEQFF. The CDR3 nucleotides read TGCGCCAGCCAAGGACTAGCGGGGTCGAATGAGCAGTTCTTC.

The chain is built from TRBV5-4 and TRBJ2-7; no reliable D call. V was trimmed by 0 bases and J by 4 bases, leaving 8 bases between them. The length of the CDR3 is 13 residues. Germline CDR1 SGHNT, CDR2 YYREEE (reference sequence). CDR3 DNA: TGTGCCAGCAGCTTGGACACCCTTTACGAGCAGTACTTC. Translating gives CASSLDTLYEQYF.

The V call is TRBV3-1 (or the pseudogene TRBV3-2), the J call TRBJ2-1; 7 bases match TRBD2. The CDR3 extends over 18 amino acids. Germline V gene data show CDR1 as LGHDT and CDR2 as YNNKEL (reference sequence). Trimming took 1 base from V and 4 from J; bases not matched to a gene: 13. CDR3 sequence (DNA): TGTGCCAGCAGCCAAGTTGAGGTGCGGCTAGCGGCGTACAATGAGCAGTTCTTC. Its protein is CASSQVEVRLAAYNEQFF.

The chain recombines TRBV5-1 with TRBJ1-2; tentatively, D is TRBD1 (6 bases). Germline V gene lookup returns CDR1 SGHRS and CDR2 YFSETQ. CDR3 length: 14 residues. V lost 5 bases and J 2 bases, leaving 13 bases between the germline ends. The CDR3 loop reads CASRVQDRNYGYTF. The DNA of the CDR3 is TGCGCCAGCAGGGTCCAGGACAGAAACTATGGCTACACCTTC.

The chain is built from TRBV24-1 and TRBJ1-5, with 8 bases matching TRBD1. The CDR3 contains 20 residues. V was pared by 5 bases and J by 5 bases, with 22 bases of the junction left unmatched. From germline, CDR1 is KGHDR and CDR2 SFDVKD. Here the CDR3 DNA reads TGTGCCACCAGTGGGATCTCTAACGGGACAGGAGGCCGACTCGATCAGCCCCAGCATTTT. Protein product: CATSGISNGTGGRLDQPQHF.

The V gene is TRBV3-1 (or the pseudogene TRBV3-2), the J gene TRBJ2-1; 9 bases fit TRBD2. J gave up 5 bases and V 5 bases, and 10 bases lay outside the gene matches. Germline V lookup: CDR1 LGHDT, CDR2 YNNKEL (reference sequence). This CDR3 spans 16 amino acids. In nucleotides, the CDR3 is TGTGCCAGCAGCTCCGGGACTAGCCATGGGCACAATGAGCAGTTCTTC. This encodes CASSSGTSHGHNEQFF.

The chain links TRBV6-5 to TRBJ2-1; the D gene is possibly TRBD1 (5 bases). Germline values: CDR1 MNHEY, CDR2 SVGAGI. V lost 2 bases and J lost 5, with 13 bases in between. This CDR3 is built from 15 residues. This CDR3 is CASSYIGAGHNEQFF. The CDR3 DNA follows: TGTGCCAGCAGTTACATTGGGGCCGGACACAATGAGCAGTTCTTC.

This rearrangement joins TRBV12-3 or TRBV12-4 to TRBJ1-5; D remains ambiguous. This CDR3 has 12 amino acids. V was shortened by 3 bases and J by 11 bases, with 11 bases between the two germline ends. This CDR3 is CASSLGGGAQHF. In DNA form, the CDR3 reads TGTGCCAGCAGTTTGGGAGGTGGGGCCCAGCATTTT.

The genes are TRBV19 and TRBJ2-7, with 8 bases identical to TRBD1. V shed 5 bases, J shed 0 bases, and the junction held 6 bases outside the gene matches. The CDR3 contains 15 residues. The germline gives CDR1 LNHDA, CDR2 SQIVND (reference sequence). The CDR3 DNA sequence: TGTGCCAGTAGTTCCGGGACAGGCAGCTCCTACGAGCAGTACTTC. Translation: CASSSGTGSSYEQYF. The complete variable domain, with remaining parts taken from reference TRBV19 and TRBJ2-7, reads DGGITQSPKYLFRKEGQNVTLSCEQNLNHDAMYWYRQDPGQGLRLIYYSQIVNDFQKGDIAEGYSVSREKKESFPLTVTSAQKNPTAFYLCASSSGTGSSYEQYFGPGTRLTVT.

CDR3 residues: CASSFRTGGVVFSEAFF. CDR3 nucleotides: TGTGCCAGCAGCTTTCGGACAGGGGGCGTCGTTTTCTCTGAAGCTTTCTTT. V is TRBV28 and J is TRBJ1-1, with 11 positions matching TRBD1. V shed 6 bases and J 6 bases; nucleotides not matched to a gene: 15. The germline gives CDR1 MDHEN, CDR2 SYDVKM. The CDR3 extends over 17 amino acids.

This rearrangement joins TRBV12-3 or TRBV12-4 to TRBJ1-1, with unresolved D. With 4 bases removed from V and 0 bases from J, the gap between germline ends came to 3 bases. CDR3 length equals 12 residues. The CDR3 protein is CASSSVNTEAFF. In nucleotides, the CDR3 is TGTGCCAGCAGTTCGGTGAACACTGAAGCTTTCTTT.

The genes are TRBV7-9 and TRBJ2-3; the D gene is possibly TRBD2 (6 bases). CDR1 and CDR2 (germline): SEHNR, FQNEAQ (reference sequence). The CDR3 is made up of 15 amino acids. V was trimmed by 0 bases and J by 1 base, leaving 8 bases between them. The CDR3 DNA is TGTGCCAGCAGCTTAGCGCCGGGGGGCACAGATACGCAGTATTTT. The encoded protein is CASSLAPGGTDTQYF.

The rearrangement joins TRBV7-3 to TRBJ2-3; D is uncertain. CDR3 length: 13 residues. Trimming left V 5 bases short and J 4 bases short, with 10 bases between. CDR1 SGHTA and CDR2 FQGTGA come from the germline V gene. The DNA of the CDR3 is TGTGCCAGCAGCGCGTTCTTCCCAGATACGCAGTATTTT. This sequence encodes CASSAFFPDTQYF.

The rearrangement joins TRBV6-2 or TRBV6-3 to TRBJ2-3, with 14 nucleotides matching TRBD2. The CDR3 contains 14 residues. The V segment lost 6 bases and the J segment 10 bases; nucleotides outside the gene matches: 6. Germline CDR1 is MNHEY and CDR2 is SVGEGT. CDR3 sequence: CASSWTSGRLAQYF. DNA of the CDR3: TGTGCCAGCAGCTGGACTAGCGGGAGGTTGGCGCAGTATTTT.

The rearrangement joins TRBV12-5 to TRBJ1-1; D gene ambiguous. V was cut by 1 base and J by 6 bases, with 6 bases left in between. The V gene's germline CDR1 is LGHNT and CDR2 FRNRAP. This CDR3 is built from 12 residues. The CDR3 nucleotides are TGTGCTAGTGGTTTGGCCTACTCTGAAGCTTTCTTT. Its protein product is CASGLAYSEAFF. Variable domain in full (rest from reference TRBV12-5 and TRBJ1-1): DARVTQTPRHKVTEMGQEVTMRCQPILGHNTVFWYRQTMMQGLELLAYFRNRAPLDDSGMPKDRFSAEMPDATLATLKIQPSEPRDSAVYFCASGLAYSEAFFGQGTRLTVV.

The gene calls are TRBV12-3 or TRBV12-4 and TRBJ2-3; D is possibly TRBD2 (5 bases). This CDR3 region has 12 residues. Trimming left V 5 bases short and J 7 bases short, with 10 bases between. The CDR3 DNA reads TGTGCCAGCAGTCCAGGACTGTATACGCAGTATTTT. It translates to CASSPGLYTQYF.

The chain joins TRBV29-1 to TRBJ1-1; 7 bases align to TRBD1. There are 13 residues in the CDR3. Germline CDR1 reads SQVTM; CDR2 reads ANQGSEA. J gave up 1 base and V 5 bases, and 4 bases lay outside the gene matches. The CDR3 nucleotides are TGCAGCGTTCACAGGGGCTCGAACACTGAAGCTTTCTTT. Its translation is CSVHRGSNTEAFF.